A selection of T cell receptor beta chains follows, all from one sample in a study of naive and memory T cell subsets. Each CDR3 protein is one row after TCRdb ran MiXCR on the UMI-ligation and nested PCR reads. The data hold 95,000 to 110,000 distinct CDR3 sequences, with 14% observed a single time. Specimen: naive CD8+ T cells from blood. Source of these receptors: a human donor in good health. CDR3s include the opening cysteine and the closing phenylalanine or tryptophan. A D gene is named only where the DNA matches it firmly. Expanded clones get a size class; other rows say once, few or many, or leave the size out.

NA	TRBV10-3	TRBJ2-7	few	TGTGCCATCAGGGCGGAGGACCGGAACTACGAGCAGTACTTC	CAIRAEDRNYEQYF
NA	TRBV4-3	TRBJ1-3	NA	TGCGCCAGCAGCCCACAAGGCTCGAGAAACACCATATATTTT	CASSPQGSRNTIYF
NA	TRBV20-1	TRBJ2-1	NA	TGCAGTGTGTTGCGACTAGACGACAATGAGCAGTTCTTC	CSVLRLDDNEQFF
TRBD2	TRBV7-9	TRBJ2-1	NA	TGTGCCAGCAGCCACACAGCGGGAACGGCGGGACCCACCTACAATGAGCAGTTCTTC	CASSHTAGTAGPTYNEQFF
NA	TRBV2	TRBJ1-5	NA	TGTGCCAGCAGAAGTTCAGGGTTTGATCGGACTCAGCCCCAGCATTTT	CASRSSGFDRTQPQHF
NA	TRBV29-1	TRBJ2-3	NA	TGCAGCGATGGGAGAGAAAGCACAGATACGCAGTATTTT	CSDGRESTDTQYF
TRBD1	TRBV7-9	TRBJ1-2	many	TGTGCCAGCAGCCCCCGACAGGGTGGATCCTATGGCTACACCTTC	CASSPRQGGSYGYTF
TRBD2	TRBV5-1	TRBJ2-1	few	TGCGCCAGCAGCTTTAGCGGGATTGGGAATGAGCAGTTCTTC	CASSFSGIGNEQFF
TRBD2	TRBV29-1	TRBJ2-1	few	TGCAGCGCACCGACTAGCGGGACACGCAATGAGCAGTTCTTC	CSAPTSGTRNEQFF
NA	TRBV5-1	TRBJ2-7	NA	TGCGCCAGCAGCTGGGGGGGCAGGGACGCCTACGAGCAGTACTTC	CASSWGGRDAYEQYF
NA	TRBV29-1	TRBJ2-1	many	TGCAGCGTTGTGTTGGGGGGCCGGCCGTTCTTC	CSVVLGGRPFF
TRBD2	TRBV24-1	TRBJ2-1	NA	TGTGCCACCAGTGAGCGGGGGACCGGGGTGTATGAGCAGTTCTTC	CATSERGTGVYEQFF
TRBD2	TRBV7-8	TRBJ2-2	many	TGTGCCAGCAGCTCGCTAAGCGGGAGTGGGACCGGGGAGCTGTTTTTT	CASSSLSGSGTGELFF
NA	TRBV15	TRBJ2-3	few	TGTGCCACCAGCAGAGCTGCCTCGCGATACACAGATACGCAGTATTTT	CATSRAASRYTDTQYF
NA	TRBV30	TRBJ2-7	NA	TGTGCCTGGAAGGAGGTCAGCTCCTACGAGCAGTACTTC	CAWKEVSSYEQYF